This T cell receptor beta chain came from a study of shared clonotypes between healthy human individuals. General study findings and limits: The generation probabilities recorded for non-shared clonotypes fell below those of clonotypes shared by all four donors.

Libraries were prepared by immunoSEQ multiplex PCR; TCRdb keeps only in-frame clonotypes and omits some of them. The table has roughly 650,000 clones, roughly 97% seen once. Trimming took off 2 bases at V and 4 bases at J, with 9 bases between the two ends. Germline V gene lookup returns CDR1 MNHNS and CDR2 SASEGT. This CDR3 region has 13 residues. There were only Caucasian adults among the donors, and all lived in Nashville, Tennessee. Comments on this clone: Its antigen is not known.

This TCR was sampled from a woman aged 25 to 39 in good health. The rearrangement links TRBV6-1 to TRBJ2-7; a possible D gene is TRBD1 (5 bases). The sequenced material came from naive CD4+ T cells sorted from blood. Subset here: CD45RA+ positively selected. CDR3 in DNA: TGTGCCAGCAGTGAAATCGCAGGGTACGAGCAGTACTTC. Translating gives CASSEIAGYEQYF.